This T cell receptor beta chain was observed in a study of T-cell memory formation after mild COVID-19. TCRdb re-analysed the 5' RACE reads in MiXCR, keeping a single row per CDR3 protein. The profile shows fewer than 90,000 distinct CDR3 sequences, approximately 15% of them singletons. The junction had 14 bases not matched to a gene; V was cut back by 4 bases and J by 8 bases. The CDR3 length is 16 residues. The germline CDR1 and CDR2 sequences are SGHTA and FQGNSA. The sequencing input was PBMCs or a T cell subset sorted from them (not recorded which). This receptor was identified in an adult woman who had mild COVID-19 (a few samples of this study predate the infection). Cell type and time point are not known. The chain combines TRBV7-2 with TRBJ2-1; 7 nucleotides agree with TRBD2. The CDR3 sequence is CASSSPTSHHIHEQFF. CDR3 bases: TGTGCCAGCAGCTCCCCGACTAGCCACCATATCCATGAGCAGTTCTTC.